Below are 18 T cell receptor beta chains sequenced from a single sample in a study of cytomegalovirus exposure and HLA in healthy donors. Here immunoSEQ multiplex PCR was the method, and the copy in TCRdb shows in-frame clones only, minus some. Here the sample spans about 79,000 clones, over 85% being singletons. Material for sequencing was PBMCs. These receptors came from a woman aged 25 to 45 in good health and CMV-seronegative.

The chain has TRBV11-3 and TRBJ2-1; 10 bases align to TRBD1. J was trimmed by 8 bases and V by 0 bases; bases with no gene match: 13. Germline V gene lookup returns CDR1 SGHNT and CDR2 YENEEA. This CDR3 is built from 18 residues. The CDR3 sequence is CASSLESFLGTGAHEQFF. The CDR3 coding sequence is TGTGCCAGCAGCTTAGAAAGTTTTCTTGGGACAGGGGCCCATGAGCAGTTCTTC.

This rearrangement joins TRBV5-1 to TRBJ2-5; 9 bases are a match to TRBD1. V lost 4 bases to trimming and J lost 5 bases; unmatched junction nucleotides: 3. The CDR3 extends over 13 amino acids. Germline-derived CDR1 and CDR2 are SGHRS and YFSETQ. In nucleotides, the CDR3 is TGCGCCAGCAGCAGACAGGGGGAGGAGACCCAGTACTTC. This encodes CASSRQGEETQYF.

V is TRBV28 and J is TRBJ2-7, with 10 bases aligning to TRBD1. V shed 7 bases and J 5 bases; nucleotides not matched to a gene: 11. Germline V gene data show CDR1 as MDHEN and CDR2 as SYDVKM. The CDR3 has 15 amino acids. In nucleotides, the CDR3 is TGTGCCAGCACCCTGAAGACAGGGGGCAAAAACGAGCAGTACTTC. Amino acid sequence: CASTLKTGGKNEQYF.

The chain carries TRBV5-8 and TRBJ2-3, with 10 bases matching TRBD2. Germline assignment: CDR1 SGHTS and CDR2 YDEGEE. The CDR3 is 15 amino acids. V gave up 4 bases and J gave up 2 bases; unmatched junction bases: 4. DNA for the CDR3: TGTGCCAGCAGCCCGGGACTAGCGTACACAGATACGCAGTATTTT. Translated: CASSPGLAYTDTQYF.

The chain couples TRBV5-1 to TRBJ2-7; TRBD1 might be the D (6 bases). The germline CDR1 and CDR2 sequences are SGHRS and YFSETQ. The V end was cut by 4 bases, the J end by 8 bases, with 13 bases between. The CDR3 spans 12 residues. The CDR3 is CASSQNRDKQYF. The CDR3 bases are TGCGCCAGCAGCCAAAACCGGGACAAGCAGTACTTC.

The J gene is TRBJ1-5, the V gene TRBV4-3; D is uncertain. The ends were cut back, 0 bases at V and 5 bases at J, with 11 bases in the middle. The CDR3 has 15 residues. In germline, CDR1 is LGHNA, CDR2 YSLEER. CDR3 bases: TGCGCCAGCAGCCAAGACGCCGGCAGGCATCAGCCCCAGCATTTT. Protein: CASSQDAGRHQPQHF.

The chain couples TRBV30 to TRBJ2-5; the D gene is possibly TRBD2 (6 bases). The CDR3 totals 14 residues. CDR1 GTSNPN and CDR2 SVGIG come from the germline V gene (reference sequence). With 2 bases removed from V and 5 bases from J, the gap between germline ends came to 15 bases. The CDR3 here is CAWSRGTGEETQYF. CDR3 sequence (DNA): TGTGCCTGGAGTCGGGGGACTGGGGAGGAGACCCAGTACTTC.

The chain recombines TRBV9 with TRBJ2-5; D perhaps matches TRBD1 (5 bases). Germline V gives CDR1 SGDLS, CDR2 YYNGEE. V gave up 4 bases and J gave up 4 bases, with 14 bases separating them. This CDR3 comprises 14 residues. For the CDR3, the DNA is TGTGCCAGCAGCACAGGTCCATATGGAGAGACCCAGTACTTC. Translating gives CASSTGPYGETQYF. The entire variable domain, with the rest obtained from reference TRBV9 and TRBJ2-5, is as follows: DSGVTQTPKHLITATGQRVTLRCSPRSGDLSVYWYQQSLDQGLQFLIQYYNGEERAKGNILERFSAQQFPDLHSELNLSSLELGDSALYFCASSTGPYGETQYFGPGTRLLVL.

This chain uses TRBV21-1 with TRBJ1-1; the table names TRBD1, a call not compared with the DNA. TRBV21-1 is tagged as a pseudogene. CDR3 size: 16 residues. The CDR3 is CASASTGRNRNTEAFF. In nucleotides, the CDR3 is TGTGCCAGCGCCTCGACAGGGAGAAATCGGAACACTGAAGCTTTCTTT.

The chain recombines TRBV7-2 with TRBJ2-1; D perhaps matches TRBD1 (6 bases). This CDR3 has 15 amino acids. V was pared by 1 base and J by 1 base, with 8 bases between. Germline CDR1 reads SGHTA; CDR2 reads FQGNSA. CDR3 coding DNA: TGTGCCAGCAGCTTAGGAGGACAGTCCTACAATGAGCAGTTCTTC. Translated: CASSLGGQSYNEQFF.

The genes are TRBV7-3 and TRBJ2-1; no clear D gene. The CDR3 has 14 amino acids. The V gene lost 5 bases and the J gene lost 7 bases, with 15 bases spanning the gap. Germline lookup yields CDR1 SGHTA and CDR2 FQGTGA. CDR3: CASSPDRGRNEQFF. The CDR3 DNA is TGTGCCAGCAGCCCTGATCGAGGTCGGAATGAGCAGTTCTTC.

To note about this clone: Since a far larger clone is one base different, this is likely a read error. The V and J genes are TRBV30 and TRBJ2-2; TRBD2 matches 13 bases. Trimming cost V 1 base and J 6 bases; bases outside gene matches: 2. The CDR3 contains 15 residues. CDR1 and CDR2 from the germline V gene are GTSNPN and SVGIG (reference sequence). CDR3 nucleotides: TGTGCCTGGAGTGAACTAGCGGGGGGGCCCGGGGAGCTGTTTTTT. It translates to CAWSELAGGPGELFF.

This chain links TRBV5-8 with TRBJ2-4, with TRBD1 as a possible D gene (5 bases). CDR1 and CDR2 (germline): SGHTS, YDEGEE. Trimming cost V 1 base and J 0 bases, with 11 bases left between them. CDR3 length: 16 residues. The CDR3 sequence: CASSLRQMLAKNIQYF. As DNA, the CDR3 is TGTGCCAGCAGCTTGAGACAGATGCTAGCCAAAAACATTCAGTACTTC.

The chain employs TRBV7-3 and TRBJ2-3; D unresolved. Germline CDR1 and CDR2: SGHTA and FQGTGA. The CDR3 extends over 15 amino acids. Trimming shortened V by 2 bases and J by 1 base, and 10 bases separated the two germline ends. The CDR3 region is CASSLRAAGTDTQYF. The CDR3 DNA is TGTGCCAGCAGCTTACGCGCGGCTGGCACAGATACGCAGTATTTT.

This clone was found once. The chain employs TRBV9 and TRBJ2-2; TRBD1 aligns across 10 bases. Germline CDR1 is SGDLS and CDR2 is YYNGEE. The CDR3 is 14 amino acids. After removal of 3 bases from V and 7 bases from J, the junction contained 3 bases not matched to a gene. DNA of the CDR3: TGTGCCAGCAGCGGGACAGGGGGTGACGGGGAGCTGTTTTTT. It translates to CASSGTGGDGELFF.

This chain links TRBV9 with TRBJ1-6; the D gene is possibly TRBD1 (6 bases). Germline V gives CDR1 SGDLS, CDR2 YYNGEE. Deletions cut 3 bases from V and 6 bases from J, with 16 bases between. CDR3 length equals 16 residues. The CDR3 bases are TGTGCCAGCAGCGCACAGGGAGGGGGGAGTAATTCACCCCTCCACTTT. Translating it yields CASSAQGGGSNSPLHF. Together with reference TRBV9 and TRBJ1-6, the CDR3 gives the full variable domain: DSGVTQTPKHLITATGQRVTLRCSPRSGDLSVYWYQQSLDQGLQFLIQYYNGEERAKGNILERFSAQQFPDLHSELNLSSLELGDSALYFCASSAQGGGSNSPLHFGNGTRLTVT.

This chain links TRBV10-3 with TRBJ1-3; D is perhaps TRBD1 (5 bases). The CDR3 loop spans 15 amino acids. Germline CDR1 reads ENHRY; CDR2 reads SYGVKD. Trimming pared 5 bases from V and 0 bases from J, leaving 11 bases between. CDR3 region: CAISLGHFSGNTIYF. The CDR3 DNA reads TGTGCCATCAGTCTCGGACACTTCTCTGGAAACACCATATATTTT.

The genes are TRBV7-3 and TRBJ2-7, with 8 positions matching TRBD1. This CDR3 spans 14 amino acids. CDR1 is SGHTA and CDR2 is FQGTGA in the germline V gene. V dropped 5 bases and J dropped 6; count of bases not matched to a gene: 9. The CDR3 sequence: CASSQTGGQAEQYF. CDR3 bases: TGTGCCAGCAGCCAAACAGGGGGTCAGGCCGAGCAGTACTTC.